The 4 T cell receptor beta chains below all came from one sample that was sequenced in a study of T cells in Graves' hyperthyroidism and ophthalmopathy. RNA transcripts were the template for amplifying TCR beta CDR3 regions. The HTBI primer set was used in a first-round RT-PCR of the TCR CDR3. TCRdb called the multiplex PCR reads again in MiXCR, with one record for every CDR3 protein. Among 600,000 or so distinct CDR3 sequences listed, around 15% were seen once. Sequenced material: blood. Receptors were obtained from a woman aged 25 to 39 with Graves' hyperthyroidism.

This clonotype was detected many times. The rearrangement uses TRBV27 and TRBJ2-1; weak D call: TRBD1 (5 bases). This CDR3 has 15 amino acids. V gave up 6 bases and J gave up 5 bases, with 17 bases separating them. Looked up from germline, CDR1 is MNHEY and CDR2 is SMNVEV (reference sequence). The CDR3 spells CASSVSRQWHNEQFF. The CDR3 DNA follows: TGTGCCAGCAGCGTCAGTAGACAGTGGCACAATGAGCAGTTCTTC.

This clonotype has just a few counts. The J gene is TRBJ2-5, the V gene TRBV6-2 or TRBV6-3, with D perhaps TRBD1 (5 bases). The V end was cut by 5 bases, the J end by 11 bases, with 21 bases between. This CDR3 comprises 14 residues. Germline values: CDR1 MNHEY, CDR2 SVGEGT. This CDR3 is CASSDPGLASLQYF. DNA of the CDR3: TGTGCCAGCAGTGATCCAGGGCTCGCTTCCCTTCAGTACTTC.

The chain combines TRBV5-1 with TRBJ2-7, with D maybe TRBD1 (5 bases). The CDR3 spans 13 residues. Germline CDR1 reads SGHRS; CDR2 reads YFSETQ. Trimming left V 1 base short and J 6 bases short, with 11 bases between. The CDR3 DNA reads as TGCGCCAGCAGCTTGTACACCCAGGGCGAGCAGTACTTC. This codes for CASSLYTQGEQYF.

This clonotype has a handful of counts. The chain combines TRBV5-4 with TRBJ1-1; no reliable D call. Deletions cut 4 bases from V and 1 base from J, with 17 bases between. CDR3 length equals 16 residues. Germline assignment: CDR1 SGHNT and CDR2 YYREEE (reference sequence). The CDR3 bases are TGTGCCAGCAGCCTCCGGGAAACAACCCGGAACACTGAAGCTTTCTTT. This sequence encodes CASSLRETTRNTEAFF.